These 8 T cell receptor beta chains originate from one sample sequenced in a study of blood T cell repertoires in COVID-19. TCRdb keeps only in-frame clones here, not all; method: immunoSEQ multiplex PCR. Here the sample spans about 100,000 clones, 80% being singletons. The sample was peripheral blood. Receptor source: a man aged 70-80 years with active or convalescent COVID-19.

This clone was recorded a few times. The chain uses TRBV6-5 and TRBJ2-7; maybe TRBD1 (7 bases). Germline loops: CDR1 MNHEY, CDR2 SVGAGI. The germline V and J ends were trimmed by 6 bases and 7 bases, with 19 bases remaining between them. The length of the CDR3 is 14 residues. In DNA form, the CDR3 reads TGTGCCAGCAGGCGGGGCGAGGGGGCGCGAGAGCAGTACTTC. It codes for CASRRGEGAREQYF.

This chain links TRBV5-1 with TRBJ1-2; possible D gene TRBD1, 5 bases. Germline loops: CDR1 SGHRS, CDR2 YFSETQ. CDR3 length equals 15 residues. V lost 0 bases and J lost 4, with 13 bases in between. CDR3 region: CASSLDPGGTYGYTF. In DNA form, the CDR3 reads TGCGCCAGCAGCTTGGACCCGGGGGGTACCTATGGCTACACCTTC.

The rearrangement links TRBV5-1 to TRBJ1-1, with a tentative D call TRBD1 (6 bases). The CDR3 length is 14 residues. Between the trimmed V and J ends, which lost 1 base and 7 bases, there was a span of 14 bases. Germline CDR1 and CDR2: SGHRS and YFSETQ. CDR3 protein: CASSLWQGQGEAFF. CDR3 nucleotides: TGCGCCAGCAGCTTGTGGCAGGGGCAGGGTGAAGCTTTCTTT.

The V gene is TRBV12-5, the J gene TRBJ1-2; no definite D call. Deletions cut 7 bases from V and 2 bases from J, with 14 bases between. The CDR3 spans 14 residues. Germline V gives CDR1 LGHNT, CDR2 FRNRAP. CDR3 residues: CASAPGRLNYGYTF. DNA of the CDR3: TGTGCTAGTGCTCCGGGGAGGCTGAACTATGGCTACACCTTC.

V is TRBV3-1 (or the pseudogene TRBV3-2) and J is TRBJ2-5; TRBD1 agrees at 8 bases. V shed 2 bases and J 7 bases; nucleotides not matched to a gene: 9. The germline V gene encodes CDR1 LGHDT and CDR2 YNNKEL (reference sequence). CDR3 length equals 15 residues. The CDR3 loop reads CASSQRTGLGGTQYF. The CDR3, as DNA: TGTGCCAGCAGCCAACGGACAGGGTTAGGTGGGACCCAGTACTTC.

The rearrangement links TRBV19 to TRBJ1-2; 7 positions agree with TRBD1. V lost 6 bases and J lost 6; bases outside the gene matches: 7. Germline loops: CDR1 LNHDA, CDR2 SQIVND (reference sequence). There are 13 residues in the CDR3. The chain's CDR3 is CASRVQGMDGYTF. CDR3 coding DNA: TGTGCCAGTAGGGTACAGGGGATGGATGGCTACACCTTC.

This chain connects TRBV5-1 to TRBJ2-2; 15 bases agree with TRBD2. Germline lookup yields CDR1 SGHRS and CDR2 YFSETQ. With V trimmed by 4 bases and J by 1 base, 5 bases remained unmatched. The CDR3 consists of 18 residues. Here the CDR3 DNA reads TGCGCCAGCAGCCAATGGACTAGCGGGAGGGAGAACACCGGGGAGCTGTTTTTT. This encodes CASSQWTSGRENTGELFF.

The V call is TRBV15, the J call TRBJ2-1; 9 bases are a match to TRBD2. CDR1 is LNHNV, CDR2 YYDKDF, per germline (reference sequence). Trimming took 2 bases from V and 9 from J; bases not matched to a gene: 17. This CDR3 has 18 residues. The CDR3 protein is CATSRISGRGGGVGEQFF. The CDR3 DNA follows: TGTGCCACCAGCAGAATTTCCGGACGTGGCGGGGGGGTAGGTGAGCAGTTCTTC. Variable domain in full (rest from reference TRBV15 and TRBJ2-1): DAMVIQNPRYQVTQFGKPVTLSCSQTLNHNVMYWYQQKSSQAPKLLFHYYDKDFNNEADTPDNFQSRRPNTSFCFLDIRSPGLGDTAMYLCATSRISGRGGGVGEQFFGPGTRLTVL.